Included here is one TCR beta chain sequence, with context. Its antigen is undetermined. The data were obtained in a study of cytomegalovirus exposure and HLA in healthy donors. Study-level background: A subsequent analysis reported that the roughly 120 validation repertoires were produced on the same platform that had also been used for the approximately 710 first-cohort repertoires.

The data were produced by immunoSEQ multiplex PCR, yet TCRdb's version contains in-frame clones alone and is incomplete. The sample contains some 45,000 clones, 94% of which appear only once. The study's findings and limits: Specificity of three CMV-associated chains for CMV antigens was verified in vitro. Most TCR sequences were rare, but some public TCRs occurred in many donors. In the 120 validation repertoires, approximately 94% of cluster scores exceeded 0, per a later analysis.

The CDR3 has 15 amino acids. V was pared by 7 bases and J by 0 bases, with 10 bases of the junction left unmatched. In germline, CDR1 is SQVTM, CDR2 ANQGSEA. Sequencing was carried out using PBMCs. The chain has TRBV29-1 and TRBJ2-3, with 7 bases lining up with TRBD1. The sequence was collected from a woman between 18 and 29 years old in good health and CMV-seropositive. The CDR3 bases are TGCAGCGGGTCTCTACAGGGGCCTAGCACAGATACGCAGTATTTT. It is translated as CSGSLQGPSTDTQYF.